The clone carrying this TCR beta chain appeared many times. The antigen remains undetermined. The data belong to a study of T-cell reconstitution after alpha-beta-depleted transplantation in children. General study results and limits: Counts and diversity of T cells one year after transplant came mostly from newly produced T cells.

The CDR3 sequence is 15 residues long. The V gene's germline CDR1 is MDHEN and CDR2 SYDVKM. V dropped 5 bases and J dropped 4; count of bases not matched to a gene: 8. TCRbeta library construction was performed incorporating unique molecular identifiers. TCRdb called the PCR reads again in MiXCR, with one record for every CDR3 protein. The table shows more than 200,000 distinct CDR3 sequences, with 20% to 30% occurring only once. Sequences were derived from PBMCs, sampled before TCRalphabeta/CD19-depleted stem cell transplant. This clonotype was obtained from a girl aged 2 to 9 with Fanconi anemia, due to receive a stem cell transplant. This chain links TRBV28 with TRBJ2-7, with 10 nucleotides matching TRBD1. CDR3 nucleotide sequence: TGTGCCAGCAGTCGGACCGGGACAGGGGAATACGAGCAGTACTTC. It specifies CASSRTGTGEYEQYF. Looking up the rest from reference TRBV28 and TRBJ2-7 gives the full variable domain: DVKVTQSSRYLVKRTGEKVFLECVQDMDHENMFWYRQDPGLGLRLIYFSYDVKMKEKGDIPEGYSVSREKKERFSLILESASTNQTSMYLCASSRTGTGEYEQYFGPGTRLTVT.